The 2 T cell receptor beta chains below all came from one sample that was sequenced in a study of metastatic and nonmetastatic thyroid tumors. TCRdb re-clonotyped the PCR reads via MiXCR. The profile covers about 20,000 clones, with around a third appearing a single time and 13% to 15% taken by the ten largest. The entire patient cohort was treatment-naive prior to thyroid surgery. The sample comprised blood. These receptors originate from a female donor with papillary thyroid cancer or a benign thyroid nodule (not recorded which). Some clones in this sample may be carry-over from other donors' samples.

This clone is medium-sized by share. The rearrangement uses TRBV30 and TRBJ1-2; perhaps TRBD1 as D (6 bases). Looked up from germline, CDR1 is GTSNPN and CDR2 is SVGIG (reference sequence). Trimming pared 2 bases from V and 8 bases from J, leaving 18 bases between. There are 14 residues in the CDR3. The CDR3 DNA sequence: TGTGCCTGGAGTACAGGGATCGGGGGGATAGGCTACACCTTC. This encodes CAWSTGIGGIGYTF.

The gene calls are TRBV7-8 and TRBJ2-7, with D perhaps TRBD1 or TRBD2 (6 bases each). The CDR3 is 13 residues long. Between the trimmed V and J ends, which lost 4 bases and 6 bases, there was a span of 13 bases. The V gene's germline CDR1 is SGHVS and CDR2 FQNEAQ. The CDR3 sequence is CASSYKGGLEQYF. In DNA form, the CDR3 reads TGTGCCAGCAGCTACAAGGGGGGCCTCGAGCAGTACTTC.